This entry describes one T cell receptor (beta chain). No antigen is known for it. Chemo-refractory metastatic non-small-cell lung cancer patients were treated with focal radiation plus CTLA-4 blockade with ipilimumab. This record comes from a study of radiotherapy plus CTLA-4 blockade in lung cancer. Looking at the study overall: Around 20% of enrolled patients responded objectively, and more than 30% had disease control. Study-level findings and limits: With interferon-beta, early dynamics of blood T cell clones were reported to best predict response. Expansion of tumor-derived TCR clones was observed in blood after radiotherapy plus ipilimumab.

The CDR3 contains 15 residues. Looked up from germline, CDR1 is MNHEY and CDR2 is SMNVEV (reference sequence). V lost 6 bases, J lost 4 bases, and 10 bases stayed unmatched. The data were produced by immunoSEQ multiplex PCR, yet TCRdb's version contains in-frame clones alone and is incomplete. Found here are about 51,000 clones, 65% to 80% of them singletons; the top ten hold over 2%. The genes are TRBV27 and TRBJ2-5; 8 positions agree with TRBD2. The receptor was isolated from a human donor with non-small cell lung cancer whose response to radiotherapy plus ipilimumab could not be evaluated. Material: peripheral blood, obtained from a patient treated with radiotherapy plus ipilimumab. CDR3 sequence reads: CASSLSGRGLETQYF. The CDR3 nucleotides are TGTGCCAGCAGCCTGAGCGGGAGAGGTCTAGAGACCCAGTACTTC.